Sequencing of this T cell receptor beta chain was carried out in a study of blood T cell repertoires in COVID-19. This CDR3 spans 14 amino acids. Germline-derived CDR1 and CDR2 are LNHDA and SQIVND (reference sequence). Trimming shortened V by 4 bases and J by 5 bases, and 14 bases separated the two germline ends. This table comes from immunoSEQ multiplex PCR, and its TCRdb copy is limited to in-frame clones, with some not included. This table has approximately 140,000 clones, roughly 76% appearing once. This sequence was found in a human donor with acute or convalescent COVID-19. The donor label of this sample is uncertain. V is TRBV19 and J is TRBJ1-2; no clear D. The specimen sequenced was peripheral blood. CDR3 protein: CASSREPAQYGYTF. The CDR3 region has the DNA TGTGCCAGTAGTAGGGAGCCCGCTCAATATGGCTACACCTTC.